This entry describes one TCR beta chain. Which antigen it targets is not known. No base qualities exist here, and no much larger clone lies one base off it. This sample was taken from a study of technical replicates of blood from several donors (dated by TCRdb to 2015 to 2018). Library preparation employed the immunoSEQ multiplex PCR assay. TCRdb took this table from immuneACCESS and kept in-frame rearrangements with V and J called. Such tables lack part of the clones; where checked against another copy, unresolved V genes explain under half of the gap, and the rest is unexplained. For this sample the table gives approximately 59,000 clones, of which roughly 96% were detected only once. The ten largest clones add up to 2.5% to 4% of the sample. The junction shows trimming of 3 bases on V and 3 bases on J, plus 6 bases between the germline ends. CDR1 and CDR2 are drawn from the germline V gene: SGHAT, FQNNGV. Spanning cysteine to phenylalanine, the CDR3 consists of 13 amino acids. The only DNA kept is the CDR3, 39 bases in frame from the first base.

The sequence links TRBV11-2 to TRBJ2-1, with TRBD2 as a weak D call on 5 bases. The sequenced material came from PBMCs. This sequence originates from a human donor in good health. Some clones in this sample may be carry-over from other donors' samples. The nucleotide sequence is given as TGTGCCAGCAGCTTTGCGGGCTACAATGAGCAGTTCTTC. Translated, it reads CASSFAGYNEQFF.